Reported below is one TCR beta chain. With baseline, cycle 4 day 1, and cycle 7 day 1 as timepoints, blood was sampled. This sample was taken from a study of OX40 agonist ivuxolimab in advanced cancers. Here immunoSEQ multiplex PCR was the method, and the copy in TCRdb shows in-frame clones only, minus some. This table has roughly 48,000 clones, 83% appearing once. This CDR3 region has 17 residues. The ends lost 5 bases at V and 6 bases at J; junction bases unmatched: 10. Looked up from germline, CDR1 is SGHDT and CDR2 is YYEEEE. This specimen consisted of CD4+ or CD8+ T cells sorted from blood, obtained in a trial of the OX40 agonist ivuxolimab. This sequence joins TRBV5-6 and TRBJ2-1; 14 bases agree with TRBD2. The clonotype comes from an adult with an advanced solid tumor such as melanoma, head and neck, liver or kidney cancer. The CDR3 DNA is TGTGCCAGCAGGTTTACAGGTGGGACTAGCGGGGGCAATGAGCAGTTCTTC. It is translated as CASRFTGGTSGGNEQFF.